This is a list of T cell receptor beta chains from one sample in a study of T-cell reconstitution after alpha-beta-depleted transplantation in children. In TCRdb, the PCR reads were re-called with MiXCR into one record per CDR3 protein. The data contain about 830,000 distinct CDR3 sequences, 15% to 20% of them singletons. The source was PBMCs, mostly from graft donor cells, collected 360 days after TCRalphabeta/CD19-depleted stem cell transplant. These receptors were collected from a male patient between 5 and 17 years old who had a stem cell transplant for acute lymphoblastic leukemia, so the T cells may come from the graft donor. Both conserved end residues are part of each CDR3.

J | V | CDR3
TRBJ2-1 | TRBV15 | CATSREYRGSDNEQFF
TRBJ2-5 | TRBV29-1 | CSVAGTDLPEAQYF
TRBJ2-7 | TRBV5-1 | CASSLEGGPGYEQYF
TRBJ2-7 | TRBV12-3/TRBV12-4 | CASSPNGFYSGRQYEQYF
TRBJ1-2 | TRBV20-1 | CSASAGVIGYTF
TRBJ1-2 | TRBV9 | CASSVGLGTGGGYTF
TRBJ2-5 | TRBV5-1 | CASSLSVGLEETQYF
TRBJ1-5 | TRBV7-2 | CASSSLVGQPQHF
TRBJ2-3 | TRBV2 | CASFKGDTQYF
TRBJ1-5 | TRBV12-3/TRBV12-4 | CASRLDWGQPQHF
TRBJ2-1 | TRBV12-3/TRBV12-4 | CASSRLAGFNEQFF
TRBJ2-5 | TRBV5-1 | CASRDPDRLTRETQYF
TRBJ2-2 | TRBV20-1 | CSARETTGQTFTGELFF
TRBJ1-2 | TRBV19 | CASRPGQFRGYTF
TRBJ2-1 | TRBV7-3 | CASSLQAGGGNEQFF
TRBJ2-7 | TRBV5-5 | CASKIRPGSPEQYF
TRBJ2-5 | TRBV7-9 | CASSLLTPRYTQYF
TRBJ2-2 | TRBV5-1 | CASSDAWNTGELFF
TRBJ2-3 | TRBV7-8 | CASSLVGGGSATDTQYF
TRBJ2-7 | TRBV7-6 | CASSLYDLGLGEQYF
TRBJ2-2 | TRBV14 | CASTLRQVGNTGELFF
TRBJ2-3 | TRBV7-3 | CASSLNPGLGTDTQYF
TRBJ2-7 | TRBV5-5 | CASAAGPLYEQYF
TRBJ1-1 | TRBV4-2 | CASGWTGSKNTEAFF
TRBJ2-1 | TRBV7-9 | CASSLVILTSGGSYNEQFF
TRBJ2-2 | TRBV7-7 | CASSLDSWRVLNTGELFF
TRBJ2-7 | TRBV4-2 | CASSPEGLIFEQYF
TRBJ2-7 | TRBV20-1 | CSARDYGGASYEQYF
TRBJ2-7 | TRBV29-1 | CSVEGGTSGSYEQYF
TRBJ2-2 | TRBV5-1 | CASSPALAGERNTGELFF
TRBJ2-3 | TRBV5-1 | CASSLLTDTDTQYF
TRBJ2-7 | TRBV7-7 | CASSPPGGSEQYF
TRBJ2-2 | TRBV20-1 | CSARGPSNTGELFF
TRBJ2-7 | TRBV20-1 | CSAREEVAGGREQYF
TRBJ1-2 | TRBV6-5 | CASSYDGTGAFYGYTF
TRBJ2-1 | TRBV7-6 | CASSLEWGGHNEQFF
TRBJ1-2 | TRBV24-1 | CATSETGQGFYGYTF
TRBJ1-5 | TRBV12-3/TRBV12-4 | CASSLKGQGNSNQPQHF
TRBJ2-3 | TRBV3-1 | CASCFSLAGGPKPDTQYF
TRBJ2-1 | TRBV4-1 | CASSQGSLMPNEQFF
TRBJ2-5 | TRBV5-1 | CASSLARTSGQEETQYF
TRBJ2-7 | TRBV27 | CASSPQAGHLSSYEQYF
TRBJ1-5 | TRBV6-5 | CASSYSTGGDQPQHF
TRBJ2-1 | TRBV11-1 | CASSLTKVASGARYNEQFF